Below are 16 T cell receptor beta chains sequenced from a single sample in a study of regulatory dendritic cells for organ transplantation. Allogeneic regulatory or mature dendritic cells were co-cultured for less than six days with CFSE-labeled sorted T cells at 1:10. Libraries were prepared by immunoSEQ multiplex PCR; TCRdb keeps only in-frame clonotypes and omits some of them. The sample lists about 5,400 clones; roughly 79% were seen once. The antigens of these receptors remain unknown. The sequenced material came from memory CD8+ T cells from blood cultured with regulatory dendritic cells. Subset meaning: CD45RO+ memory T cells. The receptors originated from a human donor in good health.

The rearrangement uses TRBV19 and TRBJ1-1; D perhaps matches TRBD1 (5 bases). CDR1 and CDR2 from the germline V gene are LNHDA and SQIVND (reference sequence). V was clipped by 3 bases and J by 4 bases, with 9 bases between them. CDR3 length: 13 residues. CDR3 coding DNA: TGTGCCAGTAGTATTTTGGGGGGCACTGAAGCTTTCTTT. Protein sequence: CASSILGGTEAFF.

This chain connects TRBV10-2 to TRBJ2-7; possibly TRBD2 for D (6 bases). V dropped 2 bases and J dropped 3 bases, with 14 bases sitting between them. The germline V gene encodes CDR1 WSHSY and CDR2 SAAADI. This CDR3 comprises 15 residues. CDR3 amino acids: CASSETGESLYEQYF. DNA for the CDR3: TGCGCCAGCAGTGAGACGGGGGAGTCCCTCTACGAGCAGTACTTC.

The chain carries TRBV30 and TRBJ2-7; 9 bases are shared with TRBD1. This CDR3 is 14 amino acids long. Germline CDR1 and CDR2: GTSNPN and SVGIG (reference sequence). V was pared by 2 bases and J by 3 bases, with 5 bases of the junction left unmatched. Here the CDR3 reads CAWSPWTGDYEQYF. The CDR3 DNA follows: TGTGCCTGGAGTCCTTGGACAGGGGACTACGAGCAGTACTTC.

This clone is large (0.1 to 1%) in the sample. V is TRBV7-2 and J is TRBJ2-7, with D maybe TRBD2 (5 bases). The length of the CDR3 is 12 residues. Trimming pared 5 bases from V and 2 bases from J, leaving 7 bases between. Per germline, CDR1 SGHTA and CDR2 FQGNSA. CDR3 in amino acids: CASSRRAYEQYF. DNA for the CDR3: TGTGCCAGCAGCCGGCGGGCCTACGAGCAGTACTTC.

The J gene is TRBJ2-7, the V gene TRBV4-2; D remains unclear. Germline lookup yields CDR1 LGHNA and CDR2 YNFKEQ. The CDR3 length is 16 residues. V was shortened by 0 bases and J by 0 bases, with 12 bases between the two germline ends. CDR3 residues: CASSQENPGSSYEQYF. The CDR3 DNA is TGTGCCAGCAGCCAAGAGAACCCAGGAAGCTCCTACGAGCAGTACTTC.

The chain uses TRBV4-1 and TRBJ2-1, with D uncertain. V was shortened by 0 bases and J by 12 bases, with 15 bases between the two germline ends. Germline values: CDR1 MGHRA, CDR2 YSYEKL. This CDR3 has 14 amino acids. CDR3 residues: CASSQDFSYLPQFF. In nucleotides, the CDR3 is TGCGCCAGCAGCCAAGATTTCAGTTATCTTCCGCAGTTCTTC.

The V and J genes are TRBV7-6 and TRBJ2-3; 13 positions agree with TRBD2. The CDR3 is 18 amino acids. Germline CDR1 reads SGHVS; CDR2 reads FNYEAQ. V gave up 5 bases and J gave up 7 bases; unmatched junction bases: 15. The DNA for the CDR3 is TGTGCCAGCAGCCCAGGAGCCCGGACTAGCGGGGGATACAATACGCAGTATTTT. This translates into CASSPGARTSGGYNTQYF. The whole variable domain, filled in from reference TRBV7-6 and TRBJ2-3, reads GAGVSQSPRYKVTKRGQDVALRCDPISGHVSLYWYRQALGQGPEFLTYFNYEAQQDKSGLPNDRFSAERPEGSISTLTIQRTEQRDSAMYRCASSPGARTSGGYNTQYFGPGTRLTVL.

This rearrangement joins TRBV7-9 to TRBJ1-1; unclear D gene. Trimming removed 11 bases from V and 1 base from J, with 20 bases in between. The CDR3 runs 15 residues. Looked up from germline, CDR1 is SEHNR and CDR2 is FQNEAQ (reference sequence). The CDR3 nucleotides are TGTGCCGGTTCAGCCCTTATGAGGGAGAACACTGAAGCTTTCTTT. Protein product: CAGSALMRENTEAFF.

Notes on this clone: The same CDR3 arises from other DNA sequences in this sample as well. The CDR3: CASSDSSGSYNEQFF. In nucleotides, the CDR3 is TGTGCCAGCAGTGACTCGAGCGGCTCCTACAATGAGCAGTTCTTC. The V and J genes are TRBV6-4 and TRBJ2-1; TRBD2 might be the D (5 bases). The V end was cut by 0 bases, the J end by 0 bases, with 6 bases between. From germline, CDR1 is MRHNA and CDR2 SNTAGT. CDR3 size: 15 residues.

V usage is TRBV4-1 and J usage is TRBJ2-3; D is undetermined. Per the germline V gene, CDR1 is MGHRA and CDR2 is YSYEKL. The CDR3 has 15 amino acids. Trimming cost V 1 base and J 2 bases, with 10 bases left between them. The CDR3 coding sequence is TGCGCCAGCAGCCAAGGCCAGATACCCACAGATACGCAGTATTTT. Translating it yields CASSQGQIPTDTQYF.

This chain connects TRBV15 to TRBJ2-2; no clear D gene. The V gene's germline CDR1 is LNHNV and CDR2 YYDKDF (reference sequence). Trimming left V 7 bases short and J 1 base short, with 7 bases between. There are 13 residues in the CDR3. The CDR3 here is CATTLENTGELFF. The DNA for the CDR3 is TGTGCCACCACCCTTGAGAACACCGGGGAGCTGTTTTTT.

The sample holds a few counts of this clone. The genes are TRBV4-3 and TRBJ2-1, with a possible D match to TRBD1 (5 bases). The CDR3 is 13 residues long. CDR1 and CDR2 (germline): LGHNA, YSLEER. V was pared by 0 bases and J by 8 bases, with 8 bases between. The CDR3 region is CASSQDLGDEQFF. As DNA, the CDR3 is TGCGCCAGCAGCCAAGATTTAGGGGATGAGCAGTTCTTC.

The V and J genes are TRBV30 and TRBJ2-2; TRBD2 agrees at 8 bases. The CDR3 consists of 14 residues. The ends lost 4 bases at V and 3 bases at J; junction bases unmatched: 4. Germline CDR1 reads GTSNPN; CDR2 reads SVGIG (reference sequence). The CDR3 DNA reads TGTGCCTGGAAGGGAGCGGGGGACACCGGGGAGCTGTTTTTT. It encodes CAWKGAGDTGELFF.

This clone turned up a few times. The rearrangement joins TRBV12-5 to TRBJ2-1; 10 bases fit TRBD2. Trimming took 5 bases from V and 2 from J; bases not matched to a gene: 6. Looked up from germline, CDR1 is LGHNT and CDR2 is FRNRAP. The CDR3 runs 16 residues. The CDR3 DNA sequence: TGTGCTAGTGGTCCGGAGGGACTAGCGACCTACAATGAGCAGTTCTTC. Its translation: CASGPEGLATYNEQFF.

The rearrangement joins TRBV28 to TRBJ2-3; D remains unclear. This CDR3 comprises 11 residues. Germline assignment: CDR1 MDHEN and CDR2 SYDVKM. V gave up 3 bases and J gave up 5 bases, with 3 bases separating them. CDR3 amino acids: CASSFVDTQYF. CDR3 nucleotide sequence: TGTGCCAGCAGTTTTGTAGATACGCAGTATTTT.

The chain joins TRBV27 to TRBJ2-3; D is unresolved. The CDR3 consists of 18 residues. V was shortened by 5 bases and J by 0 bases, with 21 bases between the two germline ends. Germline CDR1 reads MNHEY; CDR2 reads SMNVEV (reference sequence). This CDR3 reads CASSNSPKTYTSTDTQYF. The CDR3 DNA is TGTGCCAGCAGTAACTCCCCCAAGACGTATACTAGCACAGATACGCAGTATTTT.